The clone carrying this TCR beta chain has ten or more counts. RNA transcripts gave rise to amplified TCR beta CDR3 regions. TCR CDR3 regions were first amplified by RT-PCR with HTBI primers. MiXCR was run by TCRdb on the multiplex PCR reads, yielding one entry per CDR3 protein. Of some 380,000 distinct CDR3 sequences listed, about 13% are singletons. These data originate in a study of T cells in Graves' hyperthyroidism and ophthalmopathy. Specimen: blood. This receptor was obtained from a man aged 25 to 40 with Graves' hyperthyroidism that later progressed to Graves' ophthalmopathy.

The CDR3 DNA is TGTGCCAGCAGCGTGGCGTACTACGAGCAGTACTTC. It codes for CASSVAYYEQYF. The chain employs TRBV2 and TRBJ2-7; D is unresolved. Trimming removed 6 bases from V and 3 bases from J, with 9 bases in between. The CDR3 covers 12 residues. CDR1 and CDR2 (germline): SNHLY, FYNNEI.